Presented here are 18 T cell receptor beta chains from one specimen sequenced in a study of cytomegalovirus exposure and HLA in healthy donors (dated by TCRdb to 2017 to 2019). The protocol used for the library was the immunoSEQ multiplex PCR assay. In TCRdb, the immuneACCESS table is reduced to in-frame sequences with V and J assigned. These tables do not hold every clone; where another copy was compared, an unresolved V gene accounts for under half, and the others remain unexplained. The table for this sample lists around 140,000 clones; roughly nine tenths of them were counted only once. The ten most abundant clones make up more than 0.95% of the sample. The sample was PBMCs. The receptor set was obtained from a woman between 18 and 29 years old in good health and CMV-seronegative.

The chain combines TRBV6-5 with TRBJ2-2; possibly TRBD1 for D (5 bases). Germline assignment: CDR1 MNHEY and CDR2 SVGAGI. The germline V and J ends were trimmed by 0 bases and 6 bases, with 14 bases remaining between them. CDR3 length: 16 amino acids. This CDR3 is CASSYSPGMVSGELFF. The DNA of the CDR3 is TGTGCCAGCAGTTACTCGCCAGGGATGGTGTCCGGGGAGCTGTTTTTT.

The chain links TRBV6-5 to TRBJ1-2; D possibly corresponds to TRBD1 (6 bases). V was shortened by 5 bases and J by 10 bases, with 23 bases between the two germline ends. Germline lookup yields CDR1 MNHEY and CDR2 SVGAGI. This CDR3 is built from 15 residues. The CDR3 reads CASSGWGRGDIDYTF. As DNA, the CDR3 is TGTGCCAGCAGTGGGTGGGGGCGCGGCGATATAGACTACACCTTC.

The chain links TRBV6-5 to TRBJ2-5; 7 positions agree with TRBD2. Germline V CDR1 and CDR2: MNHEY, SVGAGI. The CDR3 spans 15 residues. The V and J ends lost 7 bases and 3 bases, in that order; junction bases with no gene match: 11. CDR3 residues: CASNHAWGREETQYF. The CDR3 coding sequence is TGTGCCAGCAACCACGCCTGGGGGAGGGAAGAGACCCAGTACTTC.

The chain is built from TRBV5-4 and TRBJ2-7; 8 positions agree with TRBD1. With 4 bases clipped from V and 3 bases from J, the junction kept 6 bases outside the gene matches. CDR3 length: 14 residues. CDR1 SGHNT and CDR2 YYREEE come from the germline V gene (reference sequence). The CDR3 reads CASSLTTGGYEQYF. In DNA, the CDR3 is TGTGCCAGCAGCCTCACTACAGGGGGCTACGAGCAGTACTTC.

This CDR3 reads CARRGAGGTGKGTGELFF. In DNA form, the CDR3 reads TGTGCCAGGCGAGGTGCGGGGGGCACAGGGAAGGGTACCGGGGAGCTGTTTTTT. The rearrangement joins TRBV6-9 to TRBJ2-2, with 8 bases lining up with TRBD2. Germline CDR1 is MNHGY and CDR2 is SVAAGI. The CDR3 contains 18 residues. The V and J ends lost 9 bases and 5 bases, in that order; junction bases with no gene match: 20.

V and J are TRBV27 and TRBJ1-2; 9 bases match TRBD1. V lost 6 bases and J lost 6; bases outside the gene matches: 5. This CDR3 region has 13 residues. Per the germline V gene, CDR1 is MNHEY and CDR2 is SMNVEV (reference sequence). Written as DNA, the CDR3 is TGTGCCAGCAGGGGACAGGGCTCTCATGGCTACACCTTC. Translating it yields CASRGQGSHGYTF.

The rearrangement joins TRBV7-9 to TRBJ2-2, with a possible D match to TRBD1 (5 bases). CDR3 size: 16 residues. Germline assignment: CDR1 SEHNR and CDR2 FQNEAQ (reference sequence). The V end lost 5 bases, the J end lost 2 bases, and 15 bases lay between the germline ends. CDR3 coding DNA: TGTGCCAGCAGCCCAAAAGGGGCGGTCAACACCGGGGAGCTGTTTTTT. Protein: CASSPKGAVNTGELFF.

V and J are TRBV7-9 and TRBJ1-5; the D gene is possibly TRBD1 (5 bases). Germline CDR1 reads SEHNR; CDR2 reads FQNEAQ (reference sequence). V shed 5 bases and J shed 5 bases, with 7 bases lying between them. The CDR3 runs 12 residues. The CDR3 reads CASSTGDQPQHF. The DNA for the CDR3 is TGTGCCAGCAGCACAGGTGATCAGCCCCAGCATTTT.

This clone was observed once. The chain joins TRBV7-8 to TRBJ1-2; D is possibly TRBD1 (6 bases). Per germline, CDR1 SGHVS and CDR2 FQNEAQ. Trimming pared 1 base from V and 3 bases from J, leaving 12 bases between. This CDR3 is 15 amino acids long. The CDR3 sequence is CASSLGRGSDYGYTF. The CDR3 nucleotides read TGTGCCAGCAGCTTAGGCAGGGGTAGTGACTATGGCTACACCTTC.

V gene TRBV29-1 combines with J gene TRBJ2-5; 8 nucleotides line up with TRBD2. V shed 5 bases, J shed 9 bases, and the junction held 17 bases outside the gene matches. The CDR3 extends over 15 amino acids. Germline CDR1 reads SQVTM; CDR2 reads ANQGSEA. The CDR3 reads CSVHSSTGTSESQYF. The CDR3 DNA reads as TGCAGCGTTCACAGTTCAACCGGGACTAGTGAGTCCCAGTACTTC. The full variable domain, rest sourced from reference TRBV29-1 and TRBJ2-5, is SAVISQKPSRDICQRGTSLTIQCQVDSQVTMMFWYRQQPGQSLTLIATANQGSEATYESGFVIDKFPISRPNLTFSTLTVSNMSPEDSSIYLCSVHSSTGTSESQYFGPGTRLLVL.

The rearrangement joins TRBV19 to TRBJ1-1, with D hard to call. CDR1 and CDR2 from the germline V gene are LNHDA and SQIVND (reference sequence). V shed 5 bases and J shed 5 bases, with 15 bases lying between them. The CDR3 is 14 amino acids. The CDR3 here is CASSLNPPRTEAFF. Here the CDR3 DNA reads TGTGCCAGTAGTTTAAACCCTCCCCGGACTGAAGCTTTCTTT.

The V and J genes are TRBV15 and TRBJ1-5, with 9 positions matching TRBD1. This CDR3 region has 15 residues. Per germline, CDR1 LNHNV and CDR2 YYDKDF (reference sequence). Trimming cost V 5 bases and J 4 bases; bases outside gene matches: 6. The CDR3 here is CATSVKQGANQPQHF. For the CDR3, the DNA is TGTGCCACCAGCGTAAAACAGGGGGCAAATCAGCCCCAGCATTTT.

The CDR3 region has the DNA TGTGCCAGCAGTGGATGGGGGGGGAACACTGAAGCTTTCTTT. Translated: CASSGWGGNTEAFF. V and J are TRBV2 and TRBJ1-1; TRBD1 is a possible D gene (5 bases). Germline values: CDR1 SNHLY, CDR2 FYNNEI. V was clipped by 4 bases and J by 1 base, with 10 bases between them. The CDR3 spans 14 residues. Together with reference TRBV2 and TRBJ1-1, the CDR3 gives the full variable domain: EPEVTQTPSHQVTQMGQEVILRCVPISNHLYFYWYRQILGQKVEFLVSFYNNEISEKSEIFDDQFSVERPDGSNFTLKIRSTKLEDSAMYFCASSGWGGNTEAFFGQGTRLTVV.

The count of this clone is one. The V gene is TRBV2, the J gene TRBJ2-5; TRBD2 aligns across 10 bases. The CDR3 runs 14 residues. J lost 2 bases, V lost 8 bases, and 5 bases had no gene match. Per germline, CDR1 SNHLY and CDR2 FYNNEI. The CDR3 spells CASDLAGAQETQYF. Here the CDR3 DNA reads TGTGCCAGCGATCTAGCGGGGGCTCAAGAGACCCAGTACTTC.

The rearrangement joins TRBV15 to TRBJ2-5, with D maybe TRBD2 (7 bases). Germline CDR1 is LNHNV and CDR2 is YYDKDF (reference sequence). Trimming shortened V by 5 bases and J by 4 bases, and 20 bases separated the two germline ends. The CDR3 contains 16 residues. CDR3 coding DNA: TGTGCCACCAGCCCCCTTAGCGGGCGGGGGCGAGAGACCCAGTACTTC. Translated: CATSPLSGRGRETQYF.

This chain joins TRBV5-3 and TRBJ1-6; the D is unclear. TRBV5-3 is flagged as an ORF with uncertain function. This CDR3 is 15 amino acids long. With 1 base removed from V and 6 bases from J, the gap between germline ends came to 11 bases. The CDR3 sequence: CARSLSGRPNSPLHF. The CDR3 DNA reads TGTGCCAGAAGCTTGAGCGGACGGCCTAATTCACCCCTCCACTTT.

J is TRBJ1-2 and V is TRBV5-1; 9 bases match TRBD1. There are 14 residues in the CDR3. Germline CDR1 is SGHRS and CDR2 is YFSETQ. J gave up 3 bases and V 7 bases, and 7 bases lay outside the gene matches. The CDR3 protein is CASGLQGADYGYTF. For the CDR3, the DNA is TGCGCCAGCGGTCTACAGGGGGCCGACTATGGCTACACCTTC. The variable domain in full, with the rest retrieved from reference TRBV5-1 and TRBJ1-2, is KAGVTQTPRYLIKTRGQQVTLSCSPISGHRSVSWYQQTPGQGLQFLFEYFSETQRNKGNFPGRFSGRQFSNSRSEMNVSTLELGDSALYLCASGLQGADYGYTFGSGTRLTVV.

The chain links TRBV19 to TRBJ1-2; D not certain. This CDR3 contains 13 residues. Germline V CDR1 and CDR2: LNHDA, SQIVND (reference sequence). With 6 bases removed from V and 4 bases from J, the gap between germline ends came to 12 bases. This CDR3 is CASREQNFYGYTF. As DNA, the CDR3 is TGTGCCAGTAGGGAACAGAATTTCTATGGCTACACCTTC.